Given below is one T cell receptor beta chain in context. The antigen is undetermined. The data belong to a study of cytomegalovirus exposure and HLA in healthy donors. Study summary: The approximately 110 validation repertoires were reported in a later analysis to have been generated on the same platform as the approximately 700 first-cohort repertoires.

The assay was immunoSEQ multiplex PCR, and TCRdb's table has in-frame clones only and misses some. The repertoire consists of under 250,000 clones, with roughly 85% occurring once and the leading ten covering roughly 6%. Study-level points and caveats: In vitro data verified a few CMV-associated chains as specific for CMV antigens. Published work reported that the classifier diagnosed cytomegalovirus status with high specificity and sensitivity. According to a subsequent analysis, TCR clusters from the first cohort were inclined to appear together in the 110 or so validation repertoires.

The CDR3 runs 12 residues. CDR1 and CDR2 from the germline V gene are LNHDA and SQIVND (reference sequence). The ends were cut back, 5 bases at V and 1 base at J, with 6 bases in the middle. V usage is TRBV19 and J usage is TRBJ2-7; no reliable D call. The sample consisted of PBMCs. This receptor was taken from a woman between 18 and 29 years old in good health and CMV-seronegative. CDR3: CASSGGSYEQYF. CDR3 nucleotide sequence: TGTGCCAGTAGTGGCGGATCCTACGAGCAGTACTTC.